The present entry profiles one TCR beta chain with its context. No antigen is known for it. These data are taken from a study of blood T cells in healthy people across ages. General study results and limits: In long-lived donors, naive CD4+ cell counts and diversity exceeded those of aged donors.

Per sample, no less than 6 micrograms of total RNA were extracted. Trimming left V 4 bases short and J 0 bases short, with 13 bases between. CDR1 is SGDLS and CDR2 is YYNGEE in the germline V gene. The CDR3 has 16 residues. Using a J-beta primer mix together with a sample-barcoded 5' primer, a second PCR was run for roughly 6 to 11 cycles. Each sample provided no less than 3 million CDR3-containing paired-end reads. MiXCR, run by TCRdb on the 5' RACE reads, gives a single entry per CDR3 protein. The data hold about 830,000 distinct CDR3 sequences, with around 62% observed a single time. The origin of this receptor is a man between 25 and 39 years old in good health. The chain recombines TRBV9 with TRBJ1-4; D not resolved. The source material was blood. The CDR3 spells CASSPQPVATNEKLFF. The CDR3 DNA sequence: TGTGCCAGCAGCCCACAACCCGTTGCAACTAATGAAAAACTGTTTTTT. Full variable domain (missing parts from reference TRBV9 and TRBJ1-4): DSGVTQTPKHLITATGQRVTLRCSPRSGDLSVYWYQQSLDQGLQFLIQYYNGEERAKGNILERFSAQQFPDLHSELNLSSLELGDSALYFCASSPQPVATNEKLFFGSGTQLSVL.